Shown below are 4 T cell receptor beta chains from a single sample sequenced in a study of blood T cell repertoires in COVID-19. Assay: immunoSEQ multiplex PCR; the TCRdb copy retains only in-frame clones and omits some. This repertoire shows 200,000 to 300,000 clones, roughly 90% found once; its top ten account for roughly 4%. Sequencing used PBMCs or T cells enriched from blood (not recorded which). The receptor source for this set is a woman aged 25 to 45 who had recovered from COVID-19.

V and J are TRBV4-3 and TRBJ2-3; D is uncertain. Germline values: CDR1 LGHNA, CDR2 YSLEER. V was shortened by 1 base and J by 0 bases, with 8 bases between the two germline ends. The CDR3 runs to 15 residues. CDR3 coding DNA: TGCGCCAGCAGCCAAGCCACTTCTAGCACAGATACGCAGTATTTT. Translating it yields CASSQATSSTDTQYF.

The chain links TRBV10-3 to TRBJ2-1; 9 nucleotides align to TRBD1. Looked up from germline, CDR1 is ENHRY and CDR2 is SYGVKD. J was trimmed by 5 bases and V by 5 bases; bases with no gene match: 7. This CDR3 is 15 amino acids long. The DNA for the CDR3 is TGTGCCATCAGTCGATACCGGACAGGGGACAATGAGCAGTTCTTC. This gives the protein CAISRYRTGDNEQFF.

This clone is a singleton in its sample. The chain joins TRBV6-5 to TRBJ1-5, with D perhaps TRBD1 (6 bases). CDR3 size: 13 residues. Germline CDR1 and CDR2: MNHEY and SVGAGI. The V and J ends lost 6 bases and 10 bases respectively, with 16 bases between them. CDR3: CASSVQGTVPQHF. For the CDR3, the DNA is TGTGCCAGCAGCGTCCAGGGGACCGTACCCCAGCATTTT.

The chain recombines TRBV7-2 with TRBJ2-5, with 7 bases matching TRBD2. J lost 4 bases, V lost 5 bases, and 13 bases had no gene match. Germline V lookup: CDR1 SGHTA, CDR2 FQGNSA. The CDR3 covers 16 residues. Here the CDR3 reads CASSPPGRVQRETQYF. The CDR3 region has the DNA TGTGCCAGCAGCCCCCCGGGGAGGGTCCAGCGAGAGACCCAGTACTTC.